Listed below are T cell receptor beta chains from one sample, sequenced in a study of T cell responses to AZD1222 COVID-19 vaccine. The data were produced by immunoSEQ multiplex PCR, yet TCRdb's version contains in-frame clones alone and is incomplete. The sample has about 64,000 clones, about nine tenths seen once. The specimen was peripheral blood, collected 28 days after the second dose of the MenACWY control vaccine. The origin of the receptors is an adult who received the MenACWY meningococcal vaccine as a control. Each CDR3 is given with its conserved first and last residue. The D gene is left open where the match is weak. Size tells how often a clone was seen (once, few, many) or the class of an expanded clone, and some rows leave it out.

.	TRBV9	.	TRBJ1-2	CASSVAGSNYGYTF	TGTGCCAGCAGTGTTGCGGGGTCTAACTATGGCTACACCTTC
.	TRBV28	TRBD1	TRBJ1-5	CASSVRRGFNQPQHF	TGTGCCAGCAGTGTCCGCAGGGGGTTCAATCAGCCCCAGCATTTT
.	TRBV2	.	TRBJ2-5	CASDRSPGAETQYF	TGTGCCAGCGACAGGTCCCCCGGAGCGGAGACCCAGTACTTC
.	TRBV19	.	TRBJ2-1	CASSLHPTPFNEQFF	TGTGCCAGTAGCTTACACCCTACGCCCTTCAATGAGCAGTTCTTC
.	TRBV19	TRBD1	TRBJ1-4	CASIGGTVQNEKLFF	TGTGCCAGCATCGGCGGGACAGTTCAAAATGAAAAACTGTTTTTT
.	TRBV3-1/TRBV3-2	.	TRBJ1-3	CASSRDRGVRRWNTIYF	TGTGCCAGCAGCCGAGACCGGGGGGTCCGGCGGTGGAACACCATATATTTT
.	TRBV11-2	.	TRBJ2-1	CASSLYWYNEQFF	TGTGCCAGCAGCCTTTACTGGTACAATGAGCAGTTCTTC
.	TRBV24-1	TRBD1	TRBJ2-3	CATSSGGAGTDTQYF	TGTGCCACCAGTTCAGGGGGCGCGGGCACAGATACGCAGTATTTT
.	TRBV5-1	.	TRBJ2-7	CASSLVQASSYEQYF	TGCGCCAGCAGCTTAGTACAGGCGAGCTCCTACGAGCAGTACTTC
.	TRBV5-1	.	TRBJ2-1	CASSPILADYNEQFF	TGCGCCAGCAGCCCTATACTAGCCGACTACAATGAGCAGTTCTTC
.	TRBV28	.	TRBJ1-4	CASSLGQFNEKLFF	TGTGCCAGCAGTTTGGGCCAGTTTAATGAAAAACTGTTTTTT
.	TRBV3-1/TRBV3-2	.	TRBJ2-3	CASSQDDLARADTQYF	TGTGCCAGCAGCCAAGATGACCTGGCACGGGCAGATACGCAGTATTTT
.	TRBV6-2/TRBV6-3	.	TRBJ1-5	CASSYSSPGEQPQHF	TGTGCCAGCAGTTACTCGTCTCCGGGGGAACAGCCCCAGCATTTT
.	TRBV6-2/TRBV6-3	TRBD1	TRBJ1-5	CASSLKGQGLFNQPQHF	TGTGCCAGCAGTTTGAAGGGACAGGGATTGTTCAATCAGCCCCAGCATTTT
.	TRBV2	TRBD2	TRBJ2-1	CASSLGTSFEQFF	TGTGCCAGCAGCCTCGGGACTAGTTTCGAGCAGTTCTTC
medium-sized	TRBV11-3	.	TRBJ1-1	CASSPQGSPEAFF	TGTGCCAGCAGCCCACAGGGCAGCCCTGAAGCTTTCTTT
.	TRBV10-3	.	TRBJ1-3	CAISEQGSGNTIYF	TGTGCCATCAGTGAACAGGGCTCTGGAAACACCATATATTTT
.	TRBV28	TRBD2	TRBJ2-1	CASSLIPAGGEQFF	TGTGCCAGCAGTTTGATTCCGGCGGGAGGTGAGCAGTTCTTC
few	TRBV9	TRBD1	TRBJ1-6	CASSVGVGGQINSPLHF	TGTGCCAGCAGCGTAGGGGTTGGGGGACAGATTAATTCACCCCTCCACTTT
.	TRBV28	.	TRBJ1-5	CASSFQGPSNQPQHF	TGTGCCAGCAGTTTCCAAGGACCTAGCAATCAGCCCCAGCATTTT
.	TRBV6-2/TRBV6-3	.	TRBJ2-1	CASSNLAYNEQFF	TGTGCCAGCAGTAATCTAGCCTACAATGAGCAGTTCTTC
.	TRBV5-1	TRBD2	TRBJ2-2	CASSLSTSGRPDTGELFF	TGCGCCAGCAGCTTGTCTACTAGCGGGAGGCCGGACACCGGGGAGCTGTTTTTT
.	TRBV28	.	TRBJ2-5	CASSPLWGPRLDETQYF	TGTGCCAGCAGTCCCCTTTGGGGTCCAAGGCTGGATGAGACCCAGTACTTC
.	TRBV27	TRBD2	TRBJ2-7	CASHGGSGSLNHPLRAHEQYF	TGTGCCAGCCACGGGGGTAGCGGGAGTCTAAACCACCCGCTACGGGCCCACGAGCAGTACTTC
.	TRBV20-1	TRBD2	TRBJ2-3	CSASNAGGTDTQYF	TGCAGTGCTAGTAACGCGGGGGGCACAGATACGCAGTATTTT
.	TRBV10-1	.	TRBJ2-2	CASRRGNTGELFF	TGCGCCAGCCGGAGGGGAAACACCGGGGAGCTGTTTTTT
.	TRBV3-1/TRBV3-2	.	TRBJ1-2	CASSQGRGFSAYGYTF	TGTGCCAGCAGCCAAGGGAGGGGGTTTTCGGCCTATGGCTACACCTTC
.	TRBV5-6	TRBD1	TRBJ1-1	CASSPTGYTEAFF	TGTGCCAGCAGCCCGACAGGGTACACTGAAGCTTTCTTT
once	TRBV5-5	.	TRBJ1-2	CASSWQGSNYGYTF	TGTGCCAGCAGCTGGCAGGGGTCTAACTATGGCTACACCTTC
.	TRBV5-6	.	TRBJ2-2	CASSFSAFGELFF	TGTGCCAGCAGCTTTTCCGCTTTCGGGGAGCTGTTTTTT
.	TRBV3-1/TRBV3-2	TRBD1	TRBJ1-6	CASSQETGQGAFGNSPLHF	TGTGCCAGCAGCCAAGAAACGGGTCAGGGGGCTTTTGGTAATTCACCCCTCCACTTT
few	TRBV6-5	.	TRBJ2-1	CASSLAGEAYNEQFF	TGTGCCAGCAGTTTAGCAGGCGAAGCTTACAATGAGCAGTTCTTC
.	TRBV7-4	.	TRBJ2-1	CASTLGHEQFF	TGTGCCAGCACATTGGGCCATGAGCAGTTCTTC
once	TRBV21-1	.	TRBJ1-5	CASHRVSQPQHF	TGTGCCAGCCATAGGGTCAGCCAGCCCCAGCATTTT
.	TRBV19	.	TRBJ1-2	CASTPGGSYGYTF	TGTGCCAGTACCCCCGGTGGGTCCTATGGCTACACCTTC
.	TRBV7-9	TRBD2	TRBJ2-6	CASSLSDGREANVLTF	TGTGCCAGCAGCTTATCGGACGGGAGGGAAGCCAACGTCCTGACTTTC